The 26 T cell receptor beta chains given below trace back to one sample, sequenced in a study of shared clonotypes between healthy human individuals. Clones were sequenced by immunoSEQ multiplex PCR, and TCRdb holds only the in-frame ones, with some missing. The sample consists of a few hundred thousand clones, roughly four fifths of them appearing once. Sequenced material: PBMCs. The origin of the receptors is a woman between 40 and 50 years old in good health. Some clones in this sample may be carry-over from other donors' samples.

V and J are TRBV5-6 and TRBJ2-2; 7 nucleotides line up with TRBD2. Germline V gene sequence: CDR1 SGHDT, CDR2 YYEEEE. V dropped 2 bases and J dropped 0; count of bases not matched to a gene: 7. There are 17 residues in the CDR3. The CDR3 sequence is CASSLLAINANTGELFF. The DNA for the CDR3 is TGTGCCAGCAGCTTACTAGCGATCAACGCGAACACCGGGGAGCTGTTTTTT.

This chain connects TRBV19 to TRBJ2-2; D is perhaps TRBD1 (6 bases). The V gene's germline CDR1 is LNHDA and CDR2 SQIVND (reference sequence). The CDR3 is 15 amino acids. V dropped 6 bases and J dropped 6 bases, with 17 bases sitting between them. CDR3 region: CASSPADRYAGELFF. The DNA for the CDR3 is TGTGCCAGTAGCCCCGCCGACAGGTACGCCGGGGAGCTGTTTTTT.

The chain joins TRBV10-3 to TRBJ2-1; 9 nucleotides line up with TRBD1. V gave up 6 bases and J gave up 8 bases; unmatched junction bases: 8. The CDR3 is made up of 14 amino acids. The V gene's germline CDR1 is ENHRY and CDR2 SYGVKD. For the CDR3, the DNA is TGTGCCATCAGATCGGGACAGGGTGTCGATGAGCAGTTCTTC. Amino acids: CAIRSGQGVDEQFF.

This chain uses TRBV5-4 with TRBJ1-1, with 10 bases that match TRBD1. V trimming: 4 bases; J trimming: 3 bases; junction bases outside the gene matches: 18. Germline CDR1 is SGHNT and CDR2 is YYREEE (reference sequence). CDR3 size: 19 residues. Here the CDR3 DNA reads TGTGCCAGCAGCCTTGCCCGATTCCGGGACAGGGGAAGAGACACTGAAGCTTTCTTT. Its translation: CASSLARFRDRGRDTEAFF.

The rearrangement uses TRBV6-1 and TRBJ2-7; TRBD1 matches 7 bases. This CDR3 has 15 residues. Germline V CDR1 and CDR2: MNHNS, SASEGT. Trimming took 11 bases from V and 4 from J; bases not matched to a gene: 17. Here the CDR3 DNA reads TGTGCCGCAAATAACCCTCCGGGACAGACATACGAGCAGTACTTC. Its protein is CAANNPPGQTYEQYF.

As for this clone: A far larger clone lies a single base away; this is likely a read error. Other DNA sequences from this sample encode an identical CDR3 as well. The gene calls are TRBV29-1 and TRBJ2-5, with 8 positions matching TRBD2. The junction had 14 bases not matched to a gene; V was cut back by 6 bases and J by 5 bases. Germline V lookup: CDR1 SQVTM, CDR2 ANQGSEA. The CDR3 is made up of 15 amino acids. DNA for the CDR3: TGCAGCGTGGGGGCCAGCGGGAGTATTTTGGAGACCCAGTACTTC. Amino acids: CSVGASGSILETQYF.

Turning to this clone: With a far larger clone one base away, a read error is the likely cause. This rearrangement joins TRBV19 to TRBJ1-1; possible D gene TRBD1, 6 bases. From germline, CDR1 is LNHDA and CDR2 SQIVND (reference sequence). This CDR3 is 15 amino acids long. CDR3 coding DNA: TGTGCCAGTAGTTTCTCGGGACATCCGAACACTGGAGCTTTCTTT. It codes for CASSFSGHPNTGAFF.

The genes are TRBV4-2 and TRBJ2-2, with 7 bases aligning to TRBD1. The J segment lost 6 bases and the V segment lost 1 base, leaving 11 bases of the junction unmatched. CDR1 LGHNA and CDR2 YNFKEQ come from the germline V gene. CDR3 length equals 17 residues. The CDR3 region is CASSQGRTGVAAGELFF. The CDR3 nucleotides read TGTGCCAGCAGCCAAGGTAGAACAGGGGTCGCAGCCGGGGAGCTGTTTTTT.

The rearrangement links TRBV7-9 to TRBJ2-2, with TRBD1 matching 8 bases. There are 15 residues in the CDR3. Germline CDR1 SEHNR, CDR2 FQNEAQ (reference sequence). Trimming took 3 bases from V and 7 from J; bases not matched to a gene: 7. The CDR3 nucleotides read TGTGCCAGCAGCTTGGACAGGGTTGGTAGCGGGGAGCTGTTTTTT. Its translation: CASSLDRVGSGELFF.

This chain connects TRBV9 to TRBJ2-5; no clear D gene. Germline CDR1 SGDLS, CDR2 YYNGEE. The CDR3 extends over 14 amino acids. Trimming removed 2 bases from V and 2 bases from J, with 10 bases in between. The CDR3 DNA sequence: TGTGCCAGCAGCGTTTTTGGGGTTCAAGAGACCCAGTACTTC. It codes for CASSVFGVQETQYF.

The CDR3 sequence: CASSLDGAGFLNTIYF. The CDR3 DNA is TGTGCCAGCAGCTTAGACGGGGCAGGTTTTTTAAACACCATATATTTT. The J gene is TRBJ1-3, the V gene TRBV7-9; tentative D call: TRBD1 (5 bases). The CDR3 is 16 amino acids. The V end was cut by 1 base, the J end by 6 bases, with 16 bases between. CDR1 is SEHNR, CDR2 FQNEAQ, per germline (reference sequence). Complete variable domain (other parts from reference TRBV7-9 and TRBJ1-3): DTGVSQNPRHKITKRGQNVTFRCDPISEHNRLYWYRQTLGQGPEFLTYFQNEAQLEKSRLLSDRFSAERPKGSFSTLEIQRTEQGDSAMYLCASSLDGAGFLNTIYFGEGSWLTVV.

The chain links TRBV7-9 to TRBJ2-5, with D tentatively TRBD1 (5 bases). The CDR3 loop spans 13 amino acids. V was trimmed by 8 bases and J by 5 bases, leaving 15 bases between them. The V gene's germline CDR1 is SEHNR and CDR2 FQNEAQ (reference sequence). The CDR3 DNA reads TGTGCCAGCGACGGACAACGTGGGGAGACCCAGTACTTC. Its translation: CASDGQRGETQYF.

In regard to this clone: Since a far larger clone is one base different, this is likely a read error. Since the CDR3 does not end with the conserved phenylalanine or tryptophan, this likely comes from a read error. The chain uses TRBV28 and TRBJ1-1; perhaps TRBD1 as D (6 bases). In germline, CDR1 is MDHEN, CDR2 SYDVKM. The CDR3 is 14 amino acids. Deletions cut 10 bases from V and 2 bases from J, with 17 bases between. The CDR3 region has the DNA TGTGCCACCATTGTTGGGGGACATAACACTGAAGCTTTCTCT. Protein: CATIVGGHNTEAFS.

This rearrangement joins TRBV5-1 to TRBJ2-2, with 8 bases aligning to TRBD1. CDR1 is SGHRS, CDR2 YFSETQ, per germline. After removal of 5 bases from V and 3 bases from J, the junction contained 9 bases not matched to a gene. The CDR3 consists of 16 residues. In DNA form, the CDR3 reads TGCGCCAGCAGGCTACAGCAGGGGGCGGACACCGGGGAGCTGTTTTTT. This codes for CASRLQQGADTGELFF.

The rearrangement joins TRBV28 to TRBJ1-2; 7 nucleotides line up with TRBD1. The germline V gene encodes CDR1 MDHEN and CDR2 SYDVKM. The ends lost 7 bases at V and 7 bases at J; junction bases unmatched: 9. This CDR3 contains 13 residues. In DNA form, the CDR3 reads TGTGCCAGCATGGGCCAGGGGGATCTTGGCTACACCTTC. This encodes CASMGQGDLGYTF.

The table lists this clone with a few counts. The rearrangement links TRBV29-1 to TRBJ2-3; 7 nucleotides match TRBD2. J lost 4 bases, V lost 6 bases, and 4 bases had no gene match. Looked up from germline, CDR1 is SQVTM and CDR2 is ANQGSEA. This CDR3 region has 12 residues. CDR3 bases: TGCAGCGTCTTAGCGGGCGCAGATACGCAGTATTTT. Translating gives CSVLAGADTQYF.

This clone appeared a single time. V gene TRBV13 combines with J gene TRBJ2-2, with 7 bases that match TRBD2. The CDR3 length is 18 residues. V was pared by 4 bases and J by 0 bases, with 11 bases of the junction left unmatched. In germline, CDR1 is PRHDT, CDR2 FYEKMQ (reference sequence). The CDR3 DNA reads TGTGCCAGCAGCTCCCGCGTCCGGGAGGCAACGAACACCGGGGAGCTGTTTTTT. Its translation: CASSSRVREATNTGELFF.

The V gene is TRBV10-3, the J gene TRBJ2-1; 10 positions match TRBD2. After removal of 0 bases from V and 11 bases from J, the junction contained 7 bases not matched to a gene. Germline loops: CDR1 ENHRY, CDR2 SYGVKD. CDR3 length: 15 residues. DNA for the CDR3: TGTGCCATCAGTGAGTCCGTCCCGGGACTAGCGCAGCAGTTCTTC. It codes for CAISESVPGLAQQFF.

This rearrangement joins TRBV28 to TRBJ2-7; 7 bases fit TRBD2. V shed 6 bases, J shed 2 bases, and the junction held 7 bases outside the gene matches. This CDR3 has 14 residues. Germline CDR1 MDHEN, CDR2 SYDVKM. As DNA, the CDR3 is TGTGCCAGCAGGCCCGCTAGCGGAGCCTACGAGCAGTACTTC. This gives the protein CASRPASGAYEQYF.

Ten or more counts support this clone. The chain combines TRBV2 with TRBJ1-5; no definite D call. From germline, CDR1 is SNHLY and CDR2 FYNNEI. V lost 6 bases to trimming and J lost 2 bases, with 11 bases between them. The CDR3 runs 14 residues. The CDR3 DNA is TGTGCCAGCAGCGCGATAATGGGCAATCAGCCCCAGCATTTT. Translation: CASSAIMGNQPQHF. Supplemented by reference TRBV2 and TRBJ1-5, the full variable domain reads EPEVTQTPSHQVTQMGQEVILRCVPISNHLYFYWYRQILGQKVEFLVSFYNNEISEKSEIFDDQFSVERPDGSNFTLKIRSTKLEDSAMYFCASSAIMGNQPQHFGDGTRLSIL.

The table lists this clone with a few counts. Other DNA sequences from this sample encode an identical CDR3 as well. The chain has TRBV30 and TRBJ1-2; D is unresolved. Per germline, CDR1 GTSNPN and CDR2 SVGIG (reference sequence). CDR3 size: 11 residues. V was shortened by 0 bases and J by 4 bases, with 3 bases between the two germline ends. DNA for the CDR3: TGTGCCTGGAGTGTAGGCTATGGCTACACCTTC. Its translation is CAWSVGYGYTF.

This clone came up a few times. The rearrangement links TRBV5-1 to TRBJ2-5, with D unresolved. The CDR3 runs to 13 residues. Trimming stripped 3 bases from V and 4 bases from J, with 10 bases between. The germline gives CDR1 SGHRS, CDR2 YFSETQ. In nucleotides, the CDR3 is TGCGCCAGCAGCTGGGAACTTGGAGAGACCCAGTACTTC. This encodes CASSWELGETQYF.

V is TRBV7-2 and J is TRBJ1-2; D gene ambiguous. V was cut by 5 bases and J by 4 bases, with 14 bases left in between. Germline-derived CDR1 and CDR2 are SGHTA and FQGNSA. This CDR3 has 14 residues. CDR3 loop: CASSPIGRGYGYTF. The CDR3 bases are TGTGCCAGCAGCCCGATCGGACGAGGCTATGGCTACACCTTC.

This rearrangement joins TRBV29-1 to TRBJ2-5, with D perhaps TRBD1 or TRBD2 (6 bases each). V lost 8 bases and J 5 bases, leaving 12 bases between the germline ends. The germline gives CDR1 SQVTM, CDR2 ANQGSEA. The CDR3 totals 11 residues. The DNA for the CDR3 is TGCAGCTACAGGGAGGTTGAGACCCAGTACTTC. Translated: CSYREVETQYF.

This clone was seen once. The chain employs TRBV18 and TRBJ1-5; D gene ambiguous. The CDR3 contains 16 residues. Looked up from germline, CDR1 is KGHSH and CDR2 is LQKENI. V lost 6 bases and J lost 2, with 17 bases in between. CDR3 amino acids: CASSRGGSQGNQPQHF. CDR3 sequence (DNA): TGTGCCAGCTCGCGGGGAGGCTCGCAGGGCAATCAGCCCCAGCATTTT.

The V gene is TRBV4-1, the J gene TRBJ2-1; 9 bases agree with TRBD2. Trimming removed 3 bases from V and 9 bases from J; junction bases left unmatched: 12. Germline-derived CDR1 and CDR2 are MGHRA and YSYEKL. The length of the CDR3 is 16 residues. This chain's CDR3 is CASSHPSTSGIGEQFF. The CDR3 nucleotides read TGCGCCAGCAGCCATCCCTCGACTAGCGGAATAGGTGAGCAGTTCTTC.